The sequence of this T cell receptor beta chain was determined in a study of shared clonotypes between healthy human individuals. General study points: The small donor group covered limited genetic and exposure diversity.

V gave up 1 base and J gave up 2 bases, with 9 bases separating them. CDR1 and CDR2 from the germline V gene are SGHRS and YFSETQ. The length of the CDR3 is 14 residues. Details on this clone: The antigen is undetermined. Different DNA sequences within this sample yield the same CDR3.

This table comes from immunoSEQ multiplex PCR, and its TCRdb copy is limited to in-frame clones, with some not included. The sample shows millions of clones, 90% to 95% of them seen only once. Source material: naive CD4+ T cells sorted from blood. Subset of the sample: CD45RA+ positively selected. The chain recombines TRBV5-1 with TRBJ1-2; D may be TRBD1 (5 bases). This sequence was found in a man aged 18 to 29 in good health. The CDR3 sequence: CASSLQGANYGYTF. The DNA for the CDR3 is TGCGCCAGCAGCTTGCAGGGAGCGAACTATGGCTACACCTTC. Full variable domain (rest looked up from reference TRBV5-1 and TRBJ1-2): KAGVTQTPRYLIKTRGQQVTLSCSPISGHRSVSWYQQTPGQGLQFLFEYFSETQRNKGNFPGRFSGRQFSNSRSEMNVSTLELGDSALYLCASSLQGANYGYTFGSGTRLTVV.